Described below is a single TCR beta chain sequence and its context. This entry is derived from a study of T cell repertoires in MIS-A myocarditis. The CDR3 length is 14 residues. Trimming pared 4 bases from V and 2 bases from J, leaving 11 bases between. Germline CDR1 reads LGHDT; CDR2 reads YNNKEL (reference sequence). Only in-frame clones appear in the TCRdb table, and some are missing; sequencing was by immunoSEQ multiplex PCR. The table has about 11,000 clones, 65% to 90% seen once. The clonotype was recovered from a man aged 18-30 years with fulminant myocarditis from multisystem inflammatory syndrome in adults (MIS-A) after COVID-19. The V and J genes are TRBV3-1 (or the pseudogene TRBV3-2) and TRBJ1-2, with D unclear. Sequencing was performed on right ventricle heart tissue obtained at autopsy. CDR3 residues: CASSPDGWNYGYTF. The CDR3 DNA follows: TGTGCCAGCAGCCCGGACGGCTGGAACTATGGCTACACCTTC.